This record covers a single TCR beta chain. Its antigen specificity is not known. No much larger clonotype is one base removed from it; base qualities were not supplied. The library came from PCR. The sequencing machine was an Illumina HiSeq 2500. To normalize quantification of the TCRbeta repertoire, the TCR libraries were built with molecular barcoding that relied on unique molecular identifiers. TCRdb reanalyzed the raw reads on its own, using fastp at Q25 for trimming and MiXCR for clone calling, and kept in-frame beta chains. Rows merge per CDR3 protein into single entries with the most common DNA and genes. The sample table shows some 490,000 distinct CDR3 sequences, and roughly an eighth are seen once. Of the sample, around 5.8% is held by the ten largest clones. CDR3 length: 16 amino acids, cysteine to phenylalanine. Kept here is only the CDR3 DNA, which spans 48 bases and is read in frame from base 1. CDR1 MGHDK and CDR2 SYGVNS are derived from the germline V gene. V is shortened by 1 base, J by 1 base, and the region joining them spans 13 bases.

The entry originates in a study of T-cell reconstitution after alpha-beta-depleted transplantation in children (dated by TCRdb to about 2016). Study-wide context: The study quantitatively tracked T-cell immune reconstitution after TCRalphabeta/CD19-depleted allogeneic hematopoietic cell transplantation in children using TCR repertoire profiling.

Specimen: PBMCs from the stem cell graft donor, collected from the stem cell graft. The sequence came from a human donor who donated a stem cell graft to a child with combined immunodeficiency. Rearrangement joined TRBV25-1 to TRBJ2-5; the D call could be TRBD1 or TRBD2, with each sharing 5 bases. DNA sequence: TGTGCCAGCAGTGAATCGGGGCCGACCCTCCAAGAGACCCAGTACTTC. This encodes CASSESGPTLQETQYF.